The 15 T cell receptor beta chains below all came from one sample that was sequenced in a study of identical twins. Using its own MiXCR run on the 5' RACE reads, TCRdb lists one record per CDR3 protein. Of 650,000 to 800,000 distinct CDR3 sequences in the sample, 8.6% were seen once. This sample was shared with a second study, whose subject was yellow fever vaccine responses in identical twins.

Sequenced material: PBMCs. The origin of the receptors is a young woman in good health.

The table lists this clonotype with a few counts. The chain joins TRBV24-1 to TRBJ2-3; D is unresolved. Deletions cut 4 bases from V and 0 bases from J, with 7 bases between. The CDR3 spans 14 residues. In germline, CDR1 is KGHDR, CDR2 SFDVKD. CDR3 nucleotides: TGTGCCACCAGTGACCGCGAAAGCACAGATACGCAGTATTTT. Translating it yields CATSDRESTDTQYF.

This clonotype turned up a few times. CDR3 nucleotides: TGCGCCAGCAGCGTCGCCAGGGCCCCCCACGAGCAGTACTTC. This sequence encodes CASSVARAPHEQYF. This chain connects TRBV5-1 to TRBJ2-7, with D tentatively TRBD1 (5 bases). Trimming pared 4 bases from V and 5 bases from J, leaving 16 bases between. The CDR3 has 14 residues. Germline-derived CDR1 and CDR2 are SGHRS and YFSETQ.

This clonotype was seen more than once but under ten times. The J gene is TRBJ2-5, the V gene TRBV7-9, with TRBD2 matching over 8 bases. This CDR3 contains 16 residues. V lost 8 bases and J lost 4; bases outside the gene matches: 15. Germline V gives CDR1 SEHNR, CDR2 FQNEAQ (reference sequence). As DNA, the CDR3 is TGTGCCAGCGCGACGGGGGGGGGACGGCAGGGAGAGACCCAGTACTTC. Translated: CASATGGGRQGETQYF.

This chain uses TRBV5-1 with TRBJ2-7; 10 positions match TRBD2. This CDR3 is 15 amino acids long. Germline CDR1 reads SGHRS; CDR2 reads YFSETQ. The V gene end was trimmed by 4 bases and the J gene end by 2 bases; junction bases not matched to a gene: 6. The CDR3 DNA sequence: TGCGCCAGCAGCCCTAACGGACTAGCGGCCTACGAGCAGTACTTC. Translation gives CASSPNGLAAYEQYF.

The genes are TRBV7-3 and TRBJ2-7; a weak D match, TRBD2 (7 bases). There are 14 residues in the CDR3. The germline V gene encodes CDR1 SGHTA and CDR2 FQGTGA. V was clipped by 3 bases and J by 3 bases, with 12 bases between them. The CDR3 loop is CASSLGAGDYEQYF. In nucleotides, the CDR3 is TGTGCCAGCAGCTTGGGGGCGGGGGACTACGAGCAGTACTTC.

This clonotype was seen many times. The J gene is TRBJ1-5, the V gene TRBV5-1; tentatively, D is TRBD1 (6 bases). The V end was cut by 2 bases, the J end by 2 bases, with 11 bases between. Germline V gives CDR1 SGHRS, CDR2 YFSETQ. The CDR3 extends over 15 amino acids. The CDR3 DNA reads TGCGCCAGCAGCTTATCGGGGGCCGGCAATCAGCCCCAGCATTTT. It codes for CASSLSGAGNQPQHF. The whole variable domain, filled in from reference TRBV5-1 and TRBJ1-5, reads KAGVTQTPRYLIKTRGQQVTLSCSPISGHRSVSWYQQTPGQGLQFLFEYFSETQRNKGNFPGRFSGRQFSNSRSEMNVSTLELGDSALYLCASSLSGAGNQPQHFGDGTRLSIL.

This clonotype was seen ten or more times. V and J are TRBV12-3 or TRBV12-4 and TRBJ2-3, with D perhaps given as TRBD1 or TRBD2 (5 bases each). The CDR3 is 15 amino acids. The germline V and J ends were trimmed by 7 bases and 3 bases, with 17 bases remaining between them. The CDR3 reads CASNPVGGETDTQYF. The CDR3 DNA sequence: TGTGCCAGCAACCCCGTTGGGGGAGAGACAGATACGCAGTATTTT.

This clonotype was observed a handful of times. The chain joins TRBV5-1 to TRBJ2-7; 7 positions match TRBD2. The germline gives CDR1 SGHRS, CDR2 YFSETQ. The CDR3 sequence is 14 residues long. J was trimmed by 1 base and V by 2 bases; bases with no gene match: 3. CDR3 in amino acids: CASSFLADSYEQYF. For the CDR3, the DNA is TGCGCCAGCAGCTTCCTAGCGGATTCCTACGAGCAGTACTTC. Using reference TRBV5-1 and TRBJ2-7 for the parts outside the CDR3, the full variable domain is KAGVTQTPRYLIKTRGQQVTLSCSPISGHRSVSWYQQTPGQGLQFLFEYFSETQRNKGNFPGRFSGRQFSNSRSEMNVSTLELGDSALYLCASSFLADSYEQYFGPGTRLTVT.

The chain has TRBV28 and TRBJ1-5; TRBD1 is a possible D gene (5 bases). V dropped 6 bases and J dropped 6 bases, with 15 bases sitting between them. This CDR3 comprises 14 residues. Germline V gene sequence: CDR1 MDHEN, CDR2 SYDVKM. This CDR3 is CASRAAGLRQPQHF. DNA of the CDR3: TGTGCCAGCAGAGCCGCAGGGTTGCGTCAGCCCCAGCATTTT.

This clonotype showed up just a few times. V gene TRBV7-8 combines with J gene TRBJ1-5; the match to TRBD1 covers 10 bases. Trimming at V came to 0 bases and at J to 2 bases, leaving 1 base not matched to a gene. Per germline, CDR1 SGHVS and CDR2 FQNEAQ. The CDR3 length is 16 residues. DNA for the CDR3: TGTGCCAGCAGCTTAGCCGGGACAGGGGGCAATCAGCCCCAGCATTTT. This sequence encodes CASSLAGTGGNQPQHF.

This clonotype was found a few times. The rearrangement links TRBV20-1 to TRBJ2-3, with unresolved D. The CDR3 length is 11 residues. CDR1 and CDR2 (germline): DFQATT, SNEGSKA (reference sequence). Trimming pared 4 bases from V and 3 bases from J, leaving 5 bases between. The CDR3 loop reads CSAKKTDTQYF. In DNA, the CDR3 is TGCAGTGCTAAGAAGACAGATACGCAGTATTTT.

This clonotype was observed a few times. The rearrangement links TRBV6-2 or TRBV6-3 to TRBJ2-3; D is possibly TRBD2 (5 bases). Trimming removed 1 base from V and 2 bases from J, with 10 bases in between. CDR3 size: 15 residues. CDR1 MNHEY and CDR2 SVGEGT come from the germline V gene. CDR3 region: CASSYFPDSTDTQYF. In DNA form, the CDR3 reads TGTGCCAGCAGTTACTTCCCGGACTCCACAGATACGCAGTATTTT.

In its sample, this clonotype was seen a few times. V gene TRBV7-6 combines with J gene TRBJ1-3, with D possibly being TRBD1 (5 bases). The CDR3 totals 13 residues. The germline CDR1 and CDR2 sequences are SGHVS and FNYEAQ. Trimming stripped 4 bases from V and 8 bases from J, with 12 bases between. The DNA for the CDR3 is TGTGCCAGCAGCTACACACGGGGGGACACCATATATTTT. Residues: CASSYTRGDTIYF.

On this clonotype itself: A much larger clone sits a single nucleotide away, making a read error possible. The chain carries TRBV3-1 and TRBJ2-7; a weak D match, TRBD2 (6 bases). The ends were cut back, 2 bases at V and 8 bases at J, with 25 bases in the middle. Germline CDR1 reads LGHDT; CDR2 reads YNNKEL (reference sequence). CDR3 size: 17 residues. As DNA, the CDR3 is TGTGCCAGCAGCCAACGAGTCCCTAGCGAGGGTTTTACTCAGCAGTACTTC. Translation: CASSQRVPSEGFTQQYF.

This clonotype was detected only a few times. The V and J genes are TRBV29-1 and TRBJ1-2; D not certain. Germline V gives CDR1 SQVTM, CDR2 ANQGSEA. The CDR3 spans 13 residues. The V end lost 3 bases, the J end lost 8 bases, and 16 bases lay between the germline ends. The DNA of the CDR3 is TGCAGCGTTGACGCCCCCGGGATAGGGGGCTACACCTTC. Its protein product is CSVDAPGIGGYTF.